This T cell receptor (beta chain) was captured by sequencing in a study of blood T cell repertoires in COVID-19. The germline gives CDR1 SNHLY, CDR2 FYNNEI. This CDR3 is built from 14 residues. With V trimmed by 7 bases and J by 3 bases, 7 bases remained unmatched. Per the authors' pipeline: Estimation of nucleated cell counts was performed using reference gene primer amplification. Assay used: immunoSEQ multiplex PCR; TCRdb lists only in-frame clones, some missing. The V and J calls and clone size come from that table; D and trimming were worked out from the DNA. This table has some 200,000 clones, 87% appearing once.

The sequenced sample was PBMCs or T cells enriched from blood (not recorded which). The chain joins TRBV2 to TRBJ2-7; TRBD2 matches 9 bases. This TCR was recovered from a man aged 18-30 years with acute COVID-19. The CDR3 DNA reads TGTGCCAGCACCCGTAGCGGGAGCAACTACGAGCAGTACTTC. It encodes CASTRSGSNYEQYF.